This TCR beta chain was recovered during a study of beta chain features in type 1 diabetes. This clone was detected a few times. Expressed TCRB transcripts were sequenced, since all the RNA that had been isolated was reverse transcribed. TCRdb keeps only in-frame clones here, not all; method: immunoSEQ multiplex PCR. The repertoire holds about 320,000 clones, with less than 15% as singletons. The CDR3 extends over 18 amino acids. Germline V gene lookup returns CDR1 SEHNR and CDR2 FQNEAQ (reference sequence). V lost 4 bases, J lost 5 bases, and 10 bases stayed unmatched. This clonotype originated in a man in his thirties or forties in good health. The chain has TRBV7-9 and TRBJ2-2; 13 nucleotides agree with TRBD2. Sequencing input: central memory CD4+ T cells from blood. CDR3 nucleotides: TGTGCCAGCAGCTCCGGGACTAGCGGGAAAGGTGTGACCGGGGAGCTGTTTTTT. This codes for CASSSGTSGKGVTGELFF. Filled out from reference TRBV7-9 and TRBJ2-2, the complete variable domain reads DTGVSQNPRHKITKRGQNVTFRCDPISEHNRLYWYRQTLGQGPEFLTYFQNEAQLEKSRLLSDRFSAERPKGSFSTLEIQRTEQGDSAMYLCASSSGTSGKGVTGELFFGEGSRLTVL.